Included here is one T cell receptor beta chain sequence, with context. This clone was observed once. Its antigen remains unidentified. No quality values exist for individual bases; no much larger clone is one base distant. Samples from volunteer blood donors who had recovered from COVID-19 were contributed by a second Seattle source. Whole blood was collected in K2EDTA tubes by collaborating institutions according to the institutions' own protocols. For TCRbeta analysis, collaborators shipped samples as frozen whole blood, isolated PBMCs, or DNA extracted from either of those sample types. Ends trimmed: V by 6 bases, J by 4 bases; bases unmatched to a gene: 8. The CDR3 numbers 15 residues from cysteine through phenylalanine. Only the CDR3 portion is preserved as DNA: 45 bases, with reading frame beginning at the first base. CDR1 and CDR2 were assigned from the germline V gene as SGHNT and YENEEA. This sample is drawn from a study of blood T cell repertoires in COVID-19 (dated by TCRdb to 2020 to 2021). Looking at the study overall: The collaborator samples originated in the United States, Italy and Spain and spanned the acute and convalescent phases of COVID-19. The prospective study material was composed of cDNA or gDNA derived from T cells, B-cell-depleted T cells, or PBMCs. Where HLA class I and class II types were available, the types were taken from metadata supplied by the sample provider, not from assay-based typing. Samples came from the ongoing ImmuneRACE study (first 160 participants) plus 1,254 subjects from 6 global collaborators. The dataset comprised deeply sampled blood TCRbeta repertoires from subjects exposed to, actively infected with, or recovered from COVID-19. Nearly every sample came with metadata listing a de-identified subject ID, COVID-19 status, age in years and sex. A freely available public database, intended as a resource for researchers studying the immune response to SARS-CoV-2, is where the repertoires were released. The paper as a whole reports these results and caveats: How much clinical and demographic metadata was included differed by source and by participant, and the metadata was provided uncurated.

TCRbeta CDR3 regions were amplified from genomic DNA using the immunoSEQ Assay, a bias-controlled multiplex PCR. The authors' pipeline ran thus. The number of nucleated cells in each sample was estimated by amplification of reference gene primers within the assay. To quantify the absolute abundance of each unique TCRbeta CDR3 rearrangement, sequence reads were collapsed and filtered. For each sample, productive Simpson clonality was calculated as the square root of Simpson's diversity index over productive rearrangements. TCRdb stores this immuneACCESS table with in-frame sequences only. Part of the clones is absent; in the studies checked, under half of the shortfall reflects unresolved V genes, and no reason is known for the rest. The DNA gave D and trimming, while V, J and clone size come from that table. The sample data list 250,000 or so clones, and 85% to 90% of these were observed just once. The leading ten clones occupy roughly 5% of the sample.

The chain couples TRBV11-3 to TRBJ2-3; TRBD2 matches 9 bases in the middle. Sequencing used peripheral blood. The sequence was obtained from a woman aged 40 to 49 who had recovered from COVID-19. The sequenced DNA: TGTGCCAGCAGTCGCGGGAGGGCTGGGGCAGATACGCAGTATTTT. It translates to CASSRGRAGADTQYF.